This TCR beta chain stems from a study of molecular identifiers for immune sequencing clone quantification. Study-wide points: Reports indicate spiked Jurkat TCR RNA from one cell could be found among about a million naive cells.

Libraries from naive CD8 cells were generated from about 20,000 to 1,000,000 sorted cells (with 10%, 30% or 50% RNA). MiXCR, applied by TCRdb to the PCR reads, yields one record per CDR3 protein. Of about 320,000 distinct CDR3 sequences in the sample, about 20% were seen once. V dropped 0 bases and J dropped 6 bases, with 18 bases sitting between them. This CDR3 comprises 15 residues. Germline CDR1 GTSNPN, CDR2 SVGIG (reference sequence). There are a few counts of this clonotype. What it recognizes is unknown. The receptor's source is a human donor in good health. Some libraries in this study had Jurkat cell RNA spiked in. Sequenced: naive CD8+ T cells from blood, with Jurkat cell RNA spiked in. Specified subset: FACS-sorted CD8+CD4-CCR7+CD45RA+ naive T cells. The rearrangement uses TRBV30 and TRBJ2-7, with a possible D match to TRBD2 (5 bases). CDR3 DNA sequence: TGTGCCTGGAGTGTACCAGAGGGCATTTCACGCGAGCAGTACTTC. Translation: CAWSVPEGISREQYF. Drawing the rest from reference TRBV30 and TRBJ2-7, the complete variable domain is SQTIHQWPATLVQPVGSPLSLECTVEGTSNPNLYWYRQAAGRGLQLLFYSVGIGQISSEVPQNLSASRPQDRQFILSSKKLLLSDSGFYLCAWSVPEGISREQYFGPGTRLTVT.